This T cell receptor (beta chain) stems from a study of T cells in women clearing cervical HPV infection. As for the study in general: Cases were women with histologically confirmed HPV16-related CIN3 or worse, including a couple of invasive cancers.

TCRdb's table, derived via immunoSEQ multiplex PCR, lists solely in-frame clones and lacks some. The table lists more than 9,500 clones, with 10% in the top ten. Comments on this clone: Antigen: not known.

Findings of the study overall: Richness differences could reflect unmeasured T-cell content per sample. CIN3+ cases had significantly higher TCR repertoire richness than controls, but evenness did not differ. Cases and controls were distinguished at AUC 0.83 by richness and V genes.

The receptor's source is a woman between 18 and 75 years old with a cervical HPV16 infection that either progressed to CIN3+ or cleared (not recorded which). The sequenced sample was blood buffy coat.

The CDR3 DNA, read in part, is TGCAGCGTTGCTGTGACAGGGGGAACCGGGGAG. It codes for CSVAVTGGTGE. The whole CDR3 is CSVAVTGGTGELFF. The chain combines TRBV29-1 with TRBJ2-2, with 9 bases matching TRBD1. The read ends 3 residues before the CDR3 terminus; that terminus is restored from the germline J gene. Germline V gene sequence: CDR1 SQVTM, CDR2 ANQGSEA. The CDR3 extends over 14 amino acids. After removal of 4 bases from V and 5 bases from J, the junction contained 5 bases not matched to a gene.